This TCR beta chain comes out of a study of blood T cell repertoires in COVID-19. As for the study in general: COVID-19 samples collected from the United States, Italy and Spain covered acute and convalescent phases.

Germline lookup yields CDR1 SGHDT and CDR2 YYEEEE. Trimming pared 4 bases from V and 2 bases from J, leaving 6 bases between. This CDR3 region has 12 residues. Method: immunoSEQ multiplex PCR; TCRdb's copy keeps in-frame clones and lacks some. The sample records 250,000 or so clones, less than 90% being singletons. The V call is TRBV5-6, the J call TRBJ1-1; D is unclear. The sequencing sample was made of peripheral blood. The clonotype was recovered from a man in his sixties with acute or convalescent COVID-19. CDR3 coding DNA: TGTGCCAGCAGCCCTTTTAACACTGAAGCTTTCTTT. Its protein is CASSPFNTEAFF.